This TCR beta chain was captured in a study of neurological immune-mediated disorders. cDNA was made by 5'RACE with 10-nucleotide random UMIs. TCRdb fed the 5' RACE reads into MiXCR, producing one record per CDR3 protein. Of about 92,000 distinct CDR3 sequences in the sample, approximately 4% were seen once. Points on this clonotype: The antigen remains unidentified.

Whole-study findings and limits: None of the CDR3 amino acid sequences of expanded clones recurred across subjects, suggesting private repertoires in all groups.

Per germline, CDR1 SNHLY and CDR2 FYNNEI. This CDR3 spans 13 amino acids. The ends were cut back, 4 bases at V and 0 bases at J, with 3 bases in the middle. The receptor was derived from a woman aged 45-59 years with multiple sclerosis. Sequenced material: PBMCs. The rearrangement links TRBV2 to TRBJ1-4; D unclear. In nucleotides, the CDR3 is TGTGCCAGCAGTGTGGCAACTAATGAAAAACTGTTTTTT. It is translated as CASSVATNEKLFF.